This T cell receptor (beta chain) originates from a study of blood T cell repertoires in COVID-19. In the authors' methods: Reference gene primer amplification gave estimated nucleated cell counts. The method was immunoSEQ multiplex PCR; TCRdb's version includes in-frame clones alone and lacks a portion of them. D and trimming were read from the DNA, whereas the V and J calls and clone size are those reported in that table. The sample holds roughly 70,000 clones; roughly 70% are singletons and the top ten take roughly 23%. This clone was seen many times. CDR1 is MDHEN, CDR2 SYDVKM, per germline. This CDR3 region has 14 residues. V was shortened by 2 bases and J by 7 bases, with 12 bases between the two germline ends.

This receptor was taken from a man aged 60 to 75 with acute or convalescent COVID-19. This chain connects TRBV28 to TRBJ1-5, with D uncertain. The sequenced sample consisted of peripheral blood. DNA of the CDR3: TGTGCCAGCAGTTTAAAGACAAACCACCAGCCCCAGCATTTT. This codes for CASSLKTNHQPQHF.